A single TCR beta chain is shown here with its context. CDR3 length: 14 amino acids. Trimming left V 5 bases short and J 1 base short, with 11 bases between. The germline V gene has CDR1 SEHNR and CDR2 FQNEAQ (reference sequence). The data derive from a study of T cell changes during pregnancy in multiple sclerosis. The method was immunoSEQ multiplex PCR; TCRdb's version includes in-frame clones alone and lacks a portion of them. The data contain roughly 40,000 clones, approximately 91% of them singletons. This clonotype originated in a female donor in good health, enrolled as a control in a pregnancy study. Sequencing was performed on CD4+ T cells from peripheral blood mononuclear cells, taken in the second trimester of pregnancy. The rearrangement links TRBV7-9 to TRBJ1-1, with D uncertain. CDR3 sequence (DNA): TGTGCCAGCAGCCTATTTGGAGGGAACACTGAAGCTTTCTTT. It translates to CASSLFGGNTEAFF. The full variable domain, rest sourced from reference TRBV7-9 and TRBJ1-1, is DTGVSQNPRHKITKRGQNVTFRCDPISEHNRLYWYRQTLGQGPEFLTYFQNEAQLEKSRLLSDRFSAERPKGSFSTLEIQRTEQGDSAMYLCASSLFGGNTEAFFGQGTRLTVV.